This TCR beta chain was recovered during a study of cytomegalovirus exposure and HLA in healthy donors. Deletions cut 7 bases from V and 0 bases from J, with 7 bases between. Germline CDR1 reads SGHNT; CDR2 reads YYREEE (reference sequence). CDR3 length equals 12 residues. On this clone itself: Its cognate antigen is unknown.

Whole-study results and caveats: Later work found that TCR association rates differed between HLA loci; DRB1 had the most and HLA-C the fewest. The listing of approximately 160 TCR beta chains classed them as cytomegalovirus-associated.

It was with 60 Vbeta and 13 Jbeta primers that the PCR ran. Profiled with immunoSEQ multiplex PCR; TCRdb holds only in-frame clones, not every one. The sample's table shows some 180,000 clones. This receptor was taken from a man aged 25 to 40 in good health and CMV-seronegative. This rearrangement joins TRBV5-4 to TRBJ2-5; D remains unclear. Specimen: PBMCs. CDR3 bases: TGTGCCAGCCGCCGAGACCAAGAGACCCAGTACTTC. Amino acid sequence: CASRRDQETQYF.